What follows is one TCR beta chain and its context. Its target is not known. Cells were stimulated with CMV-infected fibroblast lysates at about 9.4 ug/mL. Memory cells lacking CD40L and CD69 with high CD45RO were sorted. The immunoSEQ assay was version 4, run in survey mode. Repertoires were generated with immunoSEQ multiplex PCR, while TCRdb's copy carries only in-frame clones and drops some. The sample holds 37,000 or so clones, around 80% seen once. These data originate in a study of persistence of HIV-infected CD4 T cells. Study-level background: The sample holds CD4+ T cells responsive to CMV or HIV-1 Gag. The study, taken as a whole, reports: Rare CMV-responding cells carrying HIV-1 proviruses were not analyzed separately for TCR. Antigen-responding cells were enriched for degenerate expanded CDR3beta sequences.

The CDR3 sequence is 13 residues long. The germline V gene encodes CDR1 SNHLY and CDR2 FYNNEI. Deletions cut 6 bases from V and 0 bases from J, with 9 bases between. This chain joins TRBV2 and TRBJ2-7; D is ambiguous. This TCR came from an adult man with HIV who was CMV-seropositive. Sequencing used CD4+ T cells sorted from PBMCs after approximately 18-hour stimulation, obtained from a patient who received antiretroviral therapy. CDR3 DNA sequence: TGTGCCAGCAGGTCGTTAAGCTCCTACGAGCAGTACTTC. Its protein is CASRSLSSYEQYF.